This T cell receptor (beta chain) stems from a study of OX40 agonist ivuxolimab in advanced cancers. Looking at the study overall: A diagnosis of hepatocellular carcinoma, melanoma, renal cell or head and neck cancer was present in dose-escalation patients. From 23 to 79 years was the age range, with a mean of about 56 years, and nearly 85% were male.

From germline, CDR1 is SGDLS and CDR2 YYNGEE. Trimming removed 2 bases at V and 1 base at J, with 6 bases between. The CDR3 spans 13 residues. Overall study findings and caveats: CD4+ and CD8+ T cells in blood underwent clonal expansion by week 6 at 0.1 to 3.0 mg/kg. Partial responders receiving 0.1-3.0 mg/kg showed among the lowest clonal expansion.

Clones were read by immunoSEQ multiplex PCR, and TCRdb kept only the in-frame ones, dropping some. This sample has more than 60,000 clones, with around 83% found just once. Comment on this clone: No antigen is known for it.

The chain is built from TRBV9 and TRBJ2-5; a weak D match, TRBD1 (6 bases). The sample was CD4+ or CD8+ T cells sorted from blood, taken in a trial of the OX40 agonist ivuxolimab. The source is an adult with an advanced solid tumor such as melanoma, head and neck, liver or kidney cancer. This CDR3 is CASSVTGQETQYF. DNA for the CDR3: TGTGCCAGCAGCGTGACAGGCCAAGAGACCCAGTACTTC.